This T cell receptor beta chain stems from a study of blood T cells in healthy people across ages. Study outcomes and limitations: The recorded TCR beta diversity per million T cells decreased in a roughly linear manner with age. Naive and antigen-experienced cells could not be conclusively compared, given unsorted PBMCs.

Details on this clonotype: Its antigen is not identified.

Primed by a sample-barcoded 5' primer and a J-beta primer mix, a second PCR proceeded for about 7 to 12 cycles. TCRdb independently ran MiXCR on the 5' RACE reads; one entry per CDR3 protein. In the table there are around 1,900,000 distinct CDR3 sequences, about 39% of which are singletons. The CDR3 has 16 amino acids. The germline gives CDR1 SGHRS, CDR2 YFSETQ. V shed 3 bases, J shed 3 bases, and the junction held 9 bases outside the gene matches. It was roughly 10 milliliters of peripheral blood that were drawn from each donor. The clonotype originates from a human donor in good health. V usage is TRBV5-1 and J usage is TRBJ2-3, with 8 bases fitting TRBD2. Specimen: blood. CDR3 sequence: CASSSWGGGLTDTQYF. In DNA form, the CDR3 reads TGCGCCAGCAGCTCGTGGGGCGGGGGGCTTACAGATACGCAGTATTTT. Using reference TRBV5-1 and TRBJ2-3 for the parts outside the CDR3, the full variable domain is KAGVTQTPRYLIKTRGQQVTLSCSPISGHRSVSWYQQTPGQGLQFLFEYFSETQRNKGNFPGRFSGRQFSNSRSEMNVSTLELGDSALYLCASSSWGGGLTDTQYFGPGTRLTVL.